The next 23 T cell receptor beta chains were all read from a single sample in a study of cytomegalovirus exposure and HLA in healthy donors. The PCR made use of 60 Vbeta and 13 Jbeta primers. TCRdb's table, derived via immunoSEQ multiplex PCR, lists solely in-frame clones and lacks some. This table holds about 170,000 clones, 73% found once. The specimen sequenced was PBMCs. Receptor source: a woman younger than 30 in good health and CMV-seropositive.

There are a few counts of this clone. One end of the junction fails to match germline, which may point to a read error. This chain joins TRBV7-9 and TRBJ1-4, with no clear D. The V gene's germline CDR1 is SEHNR and CDR2 FQNEAQ (reference sequence). This CDR3 comprises 12 residues. CDR3 DNA sequence: TGTTCCAGCGGGCGGGTTGGGGAAAAACTGTTTTTT. Translating it yields CSSGRVGEKLFF.

This clone was counted between two and nine times. V gene TRBV6-1 combines with J gene TRBJ2-7, with D possibly TRBD2 on 7 matching bases. The CDR3 covers 15 residues. Per germline, CDR1 MNHNS and CDR2 SASEGT. Trimming removed 1 base from V and 4 bases from J, with 14 bases in between. The CDR3 DNA sequence: TGTGCCAGCAGTGAAGGGAAAAGGGGGGGGTACGAGCAGTACTTC. Encoded protein: CASSEGKRGGYEQYF.

This chain connects TRBV7-3 to TRBJ2-5; 13 bases agree with TRBD2. The V and J ends lost 6 bases and 1 base, in that order; junction bases with no gene match: 8. This CDR3 is built from 17 residues. Germline lookup yields CDR1 SGHTA and CDR2 FQGTGA. Here the CDR3 reads CASRSPGLAGLQETQYF. The CDR3 bases are TGTGCCAGCAGGAGTCCGGGACTAGCGGGGCTCCAAGAGACCCAGTACTTC.

V usage is TRBV4-1 and J usage is TRBJ1-1; D may be TRBD1 (6 bases). Germline assignment: CDR1 MGHRA and CDR2 YSYEKL. CDR3 length equals 14 residues. Trimming left V 3 bases short and J 5 bases short, with 13 bases between. The CDR3 loop is CASSHAGELTEAFF. CDR3 nucleotide sequence: TGCGCCAGCAGCCACGCAGGGGAATTGACTGAAGCTTTCTTT.

This sequence joins TRBV4-3 and TRBJ2-3, with TRBD2 matching 12 bases. V was pared by 1 base and J by 5 bases, with 4 bases of the junction left unmatched. CDR3 size: 16 residues. Germline V gene sequence: CDR1 LGHNA, CDR2 YSLEER. This CDR3 is CASSQASGGAGDTQYF. CDR3 sequence (DNA): TGCGCCAGCAGCCAAGCTAGCGGGGGGGCCGGAGATACGCAGTATTTT.

The chain carries TRBV6-5 and TRBJ1-2, with 7 bases identical to TRBD1. From germline, CDR1 is MNHEY and CDR2 SVGAGI. The V and J ends lost 6 bases and 5 bases, in that order; junction bases with no gene match: 9. CDR3 length equals 14 residues. CDR3 nucleotide sequence: TGTGCCAGCAGCAGCTTGACAGGGCGATATGGCTACACCTTC. It is translated as CASSSLTGRYGYTF.

This clone has just a few counts. The chain has TRBV19 and TRBJ1-4, with a possible D match to TRBD1 (6 bases). The V end was cut by 10 bases, the J end by 3 bases, with 15 bases between. This CDR3 spans 14 amino acids. CDR1 is LNHDA and CDR2 is SQIVND in the germline V gene (reference sequence). CDR3 residues: CATNSGAANEKLFF. The CDR3 nucleotides read TGTGCCACGAATTCAGGGGCGGCTAATGAAAAACTGTTTTTT.

The chain carries TRBV5-1 and TRBJ1-5; 7 bases align to TRBD1. The CDR3 runs to 15 residues. CDR1 SGHRS and CDR2 YFSETQ come from the germline V gene. Losses at the gene ends were 4 bases for V and 3 bases for J; bases not matched to a gene: 7. This CDR3 reads CASSPDGQANQPQHF. The CDR3, as DNA: TGCGCCAGCAGCCCCGATGGACAGGCCAATCAGCCCCAGCATTTT.

The chain has TRBV7-3 and TRBJ2-5, with 8 bases aligning to TRBD1. The better agreement between TRBJ2-7 and the DNA end casts doubt on the J call. This CDR3 has 13 residues. Germline CDR1 SGHTA, CDR2 FQGTGA. CDR3: CASSSKTGDEQYF. CDR3 bases: TGTGCCAGCAGCTCCAAGACAGGGGACGAGCAGTACTTC.

V and J are TRBV5-1 and TRBJ2-3, with unresolved D. This CDR3 has 11 residues. V was cut by 0 bases and J by 7 bases, with 3 bases left in between. The germline V gene has CDR1 SGHRS and CDR2 YFSETQ. CDR3 sequence: CASSLDYTQYF. The CDR3 DNA is TGCGCCAGCAGCTTGGACTATACGCAGTATTTT.

Note on this clone: Other DNA sequences in the same sample also yield this CDR3. The chain links TRBV30 to TRBJ2-7; D not certain. This CDR3 is built from 13 residues. Germline-derived CDR1 and CDR2 are GTSNPN and SVGIG (reference sequence). Trimming stripped 0 bases from V and 3 bases from J, with 9 bases between. In nucleotides, the CDR3 is TGTGCCTGGAGTGTTGGCAGAAGCTACGAGCAGTACTTC. It is translated as CAWSVGRSYEQYF.

With regard to this clone: Mismatch with germline at one junction end may stem from a read error. This sequence joins TRBV28 and TRBJ2-7, with D maybe TRBD1 (6 bases). The germline gives CDR1 MDHEN, CDR2 SYDVKM. This CDR3 comprises 13 residues. CDR3 loop: CASSTGLGYGQYF. In DNA, the CDR3 is TGTGCCAGCAGCACAGGGCTTGGTTACGGGCAGTACTTC.

The J gene is TRBJ1-3, the V gene TRBV9, with 7 bases aligning to TRBD1. The V gene's germline CDR1 is SGDLS and CDR2 YYNGEE. Trimming removed 0 bases from V and 3 bases from J; junction bases left unmatched: 6. This CDR3 region has 16 residues. The CDR3: CASSVDRGFSGNTIYF. For the CDR3, the DNA is TGTGCCAGCAGCGTAGACAGGGGCTTCAGTGGAAACACCATATATTTT.

CDR3 nucleotides: TGTGCCACCCGGACAGGGGAAGGGCCCCAGCATTTT. Protein product: CATRTGEGPQHF. The rearrangement links TRBV10-3 to TRBJ1-5; 9 nucleotides line up with TRBD1. The CDR3 length is 12 residues. Germline V gene lookup returns CDR1 ENHRY and CDR2 SYGVKD. Germline trimming cut 10 bases from V and 9 bases from J; bases unmatched to any gene: 7.

The rearrangement links TRBV4-2 to TRBJ1-3; unclear D gene. The CDR3 contains 20 residues. The germline V gene encodes CDR1 LGHNA and CDR2 YNFKEQ. The V end was cut by 0 bases, the J end by 0 bases, with 21 bases between. CDR3 DNA sequence: TGTGCCAGCAGCCAAGATCTTTCAATAGCGGGGTCCTTCTCTGGAAACACCATATATTTT. Protein sequence: CASSQDLSIAGSFSGNTIYF.

This chain joins TRBV30 and TRBJ1-1, with D unclear. The germline CDR1 and CDR2 sequences are GTSNPN and SVGIG (reference sequence). The CDR3 sequence is 12 residues long. V was shortened by 0 bases and J by 4 bases, with 6 bases between the two germline ends. The CDR3 sequence: CAWSVEGTEAFF. CDR3 DNA sequence: TGTGCCTGGAGTGTCGAGGGCACTGAAGCTTTCTTT.

In this sample, this clone turned up once. This chain connects TRBV18 to TRBJ1-3; 9 bases match TRBD1. Per germline, CDR1 KGHSH and CDR2 LQKENI. Germline trimming cut 3 bases from V and 4 bases from J; bases unmatched to any gene: 7. CDR3 length: 16 residues. In DNA, the CDR3 is TGTGCCAGCTCACCCTCGGCGGACAGGGGAGGAAACACCATATATTTT. This translates into CASSPSADRGGNTIYF.

This clone was recorded only once. The rearrangement links TRBV2 to TRBJ2-5, with D tentatively TRBD2 (6 bases). Trimming shortened V by 4 bases and J by 5 bases, and 14 bases separated the two germline ends. The CDR3 has 14 residues. Germline CDR1 SNHLY, CDR2 FYNNEI. The CDR3 DNA reads TGTGCCAGCAGTGGACTACTAGCTGCCGAGACCCAGTACTTC. This gives the protein CASSGLLAAETQYF.

This clone showed up just a few times. The gene calls are TRBV9 and TRBJ2-3; unclear D gene. Trimming cost V 4 bases and J 2 bases, with 14 bases left between them. CDR3 size: 15 residues. CDR1 is SGDLS, CDR2 YYNGEE, per germline. The CDR3 loop reads CASSPHETNTDTQYF. The CDR3 region has the DNA TGTGCCAGCAGCCCCCACGAGACAAACACAGATACGCAGTATTTT. The full variable domain, in which reference TRBV9 and TRBJ2-3 provide the parts outside the CDR3, is DSGVTQTPKHLITATGQRVTLRCSPRSGDLSVYWYQQSLDQGLQFLIQYYNGEERAKGNILERFSAQQFPDLHSELNLSSLELGDSALYFCASSPHETNTDTQYFGPGTRLTVL.

J is TRBJ2-7 and V is TRBV15; tentative D call: TRBD1 (6 bases). The CDR3 extends over 14 amino acids. Deletions cut 4 bases from V and 3 bases from J, with 13 bases between. The V gene's germline CDR1 is LNHNV and CDR2 YYDKDF (reference sequence). The CDR3 loop reads CATSIRDNVYEQYF. The DNA for the CDR3 is TGTGCCACCAGCATCCGGGACAACGTCTACGAGCAGTACTTC.

This clone has a single count. The chain carries TRBV7-2 and TRBJ2-7, with TRBD1 identical over 7 bases. The CDR3 sequence is 13 residues long. Germline lookup yields CDR1 SGHTA and CDR2 FQGNSA. The V gene end was trimmed by 5 bases and the J gene end by 0 bases; junction bases not matched to a gene: 1. The CDR3 loop reads CASSRDSSYEQYF. As DNA, the CDR3 is TGTGCCAGCAGCCGGGACAGCTCCTACGAGCAGTACTTC.

The chain employs TRBV5-1 and TRBJ2-7, with D tentatively TRBD2 (5 bases). Germline V gives CDR1 SGHRS, CDR2 YFSETQ. There are 12 residues in the CDR3. Deletions cut 8 bases from V and 10 bases from J, with 19 bases between. CDR3 sequence reads: CASGKASTIQYF. CDR3 DNA: TGCGCCAGTGGCAAGGCATCGACTATTCAGTACTTC.

The chain recombines TRBV27 with TRBJ1-1; D gene uncertain. The CDR3 sequence is 14 residues long. Germline V gene sequence: CDR1 MNHEY, CDR2 SMNVEV (reference sequence). Trimming removed 3 bases at V and 5 bases at J, with 13 bases between. The chain's CDR3 is CASSFHGGGTEAFF. CDR3 bases: TGTGCCAGCAGTTTTCATGGAGGAGGAACTGAAGCTTTCTTT.